This T cell receptor (beta chain) was recorded in a study of T cell repertoires in cytomegalovirus infection. Study summary: Both recently identified HLA-C-restricted and well-studied HLA-B-restricted CMV epitopes were used in the study. Indications came from public TCR beta signatures; they pointed to CMV infection and to a matching HLA type. Study-wide findings and caveats: The study found HLA-C-restricted CMV-specific TCR beta clonotypes dominating the ex vivo response.

Looked up from germline, CDR1 is LNHNV and CDR2 is YYDKDF (reference sequence). CDR3 size: 13 residues. V lost 1 base and J lost 5, with 9 bases in between. Points on this clonotype: Its antigen is undetermined.

TCRdb reanalysed the reads using MiXCR and keeps one entry per CDR3 protein. Counted here are hundreds of thousands of distinct CDR3 sequences, approximately 29% occurring once; the ten biggest clones make up around an eighth. V gene TRBV15 combines with J gene TRBJ2-7; the D call may be TRBD1 or TRBD2 (5 bases each). The TCR originated in a human donor in good health (CMV status not recorded). Some clones in this sample may be carry-over from other donors' samples. Specimen: cultured CD8+ T cells from PBMCs, collected from culture after CMV antigen stimulation. In nucleotides, the CDR3 is TGTGCCACCAGCAGAGCGGGGCTCGACGAGCAGTACGTC. Translation: CATSRAGLDEQYV.